The 23 T cell receptor beta chains presented below share a single source sample, sequenced in a study of T-cell memory formation after mild COVID-19. MiXCR was run by TCRdb on the 5' RACE reads, yielding one entry per CDR3 protein. The repertoire holds 470,000 or so distinct CDR3 sequences, with roughly 18% as singletons. The sequenced sample consisted of PBMCs or a T cell subset sorted from them (not recorded which). These receptors originate from a man younger than 35 who had mild COVID-19 (a few samples of this study predate the infection). Cell type and time point are not known.

The chain carries TRBV12-3 or TRBV12-4 and TRBJ1-2, with D unclear. The V end lost 3 bases, the J end lost 5 bases, and 13 bases lay between the germline ends. This CDR3 spans 14 amino acids. CDR3 sequence: CASSLAGGYYGYTF. The CDR3 coding sequence is TGTGCCAGCAGTTTGGCGGGAGGTTATTATGGCTACACCTTC.

The chain combines TRBV4-3 with TRBJ2-5, with D possibly being TRBD1 or TRBD2 (6 bases each). V was clipped by 2 bases and J by 5 bases, with 15 bases between them. Germline values: CDR1 LGHNA, CDR2 YSLEER. This CDR3 contains 15 residues. For the CDR3, the DNA is TGCGCCAGCAGCCAAAGGGGGGCGGGGCCGGAGACCCAGTACTTC. It translates to CASSQRGAGPETQYF.

V and J are TRBV4-1 and TRBJ2-5; D is uncertain. The CDR3 runs to 12 residues. The germline V and J ends were trimmed by 0 bases and 4 bases, with 3 bases remaining between them. From germline, CDR1 is MGHRA and CDR2 YSYEKL. CDR3 loop: CASSQDPETQYF. The CDR3, as DNA: TGCGCCAGCAGCCAAGATCCAGAGACCCAGTACTTC.

The sample holds many counts of this clonotype. The V call is TRBV18, the J call TRBJ1-1; tentative D call: TRBD1 (5 bases). Germline CDR1 KGHSH, CDR2 LQKENI. CDR3 length equals 14 residues. Trimming removed 1 base at V and 3 bases at J, with 9 bases between. CDR3 coding DNA: TGTGCCAGCTCACCACTGGCCAGGGACACTGAAGCTTTCTTT. Translating gives CASSPLARDTEAFF. Full variable domain (outside the CDR3, taken from reference TRBV18 and TRBJ1-1): NAGVMQNPRHLVRRRGQEARLRCSPMKGHSHVYWYRQLPEEGLKFMVYLQKENIIDESGMPKERFSAEFPKEGPSILRIQQVVRGDSAAYFCASSPLARDTEAFFGQGTRLTVV.

In its sample, this clonotype was seen many times. V usage is TRBV5-6 and J usage is TRBJ2-2; TRBD2 matches 9 bases. This CDR3 has 19 amino acids. V lost 1 base to trimming and J lost 4 bases; unmatched junction nucleotides: 14. Germline V gene sequence: CDR1 SGHDT, CDR2 YYEEEE. The CDR3 DNA sequence: TGTGCCAGCAGCTTGCGGCGTCTAGCGGGGCAACTATCCACCGGGGAGCTGTTTTTT. Amino acids: CASSLRRLAGQLSTGELFF.

The chain recombines TRBV12-5 with TRBJ2-1, with a tentative D call TRBD1 (5 bases). CDR1 and CDR2 (germline): LGHNT, FRNRAP. The CDR3 covers 11 residues. V gave up 6 bases and J gave up 11 bases, with 11 bases separating them. CDR3 in amino acids: CASGQPGQQFF. As DNA, the CDR3 is TGTGCTAGTGGCCAGCCAGGGCAGCAGTTCTTC.

This clonotype has ten or more counts. The chain carries TRBV4-3 and TRBJ1-2; tentatively, D is TRBD1 (5 bases). Looked up from germline, CDR1 is LGHNA and CDR2 is YSLEER. The CDR3 has 15 amino acids. Trimming removed 1 base from V and 7 bases from J, with 16 bases in between. In DNA, the CDR3 is TGCGCCAGCAGCCAAGGGATGGAGGGGACCGGTGGCTACACCTTC. It yields the protein CASSQGMEGTGGYTF.

The chain couples TRBV15 to TRBJ2-3; D is uncertain. CDR3 length: 12 residues. Germline loops: CDR1 LNHNV, CDR2 YYDKDF (reference sequence). V was trimmed by 2 bases and J by 7 bases, leaving 7 bases between them. CDR3: CATSRSENTQYF. The CDR3 nucleotides are TGTGCCACCAGCAGATCCGAAAATACGCAGTATTTT.

The chain recombines TRBV7-8 with TRBJ2-1; maybe TRBD2 (7 bases). V was shortened by 8 bases and J by 13 bases, with 15 bases between the two germline ends. Germline V CDR1 and CDR2: SGHVS, FQNEAQ. The CDR3 runs 11 residues. The CDR3 sequence is CASGRGGGQFF. CDR3 nucleotide sequence: TGTGCCAGCGGAAGGGGGGGTGGTCAGTTCTTC.

There are a few counts of this clonotype. The chain employs TRBV6-5 and TRBJ1-1; possibly TRBD1 for D (6 bases). V was trimmed by 7 bases and J by 5 bases, leaving 23 bases between them. Germline CDR1 MNHEY, CDR2 SVGAGI. This CDR3 contains 16 residues. The CDR3 bases are TGTGCCAGCAACTCTCCGGTCGGGGGCACGGGAACTGAAGCTTTCTTT. This translates into CASNSPVGGTGTEAFF.

This clonotype showed up just a few times. This chain uses TRBV20-1 with TRBJ2-7; TRBD1 matches at 11 bases. Germline V lookup: CDR1 DFQATT, CDR2 SNEGSKA (reference sequence). The J segment lost 4 bases and the V segment lost 6 bases, leaving 8 bases of the junction unmatched. CDR3 size: 14 residues. CDR3 in amino acids: CSALRTGGWYEQYF. The CDR3 bases are TGCAGTGCACTAAGGACAGGGGGCTGGTACGAGCAGTACTTC.

V and J are TRBV5-6 and TRBJ1-1; D ambiguous. V was trimmed by 5 bases and J by 6 bases, leaving 23 bases between them. The CDR3 has 16 amino acids. Germline V lookup: CDR1 SGHDT, CDR2 YYEEEE. This chain's CDR3 is CASSYQTFGSGAEAFF. The CDR3 DNA is TGTGCCAGCAGTTATCAAACCTTTGGATCCGGGGCTGAAGCTTTCTTT.

This clonotype was detected only a few times. The chain couples TRBV7-2 to TRBJ2-1; TRBD1 matches at 12 bases. CDR1 and CDR2 from the germline V gene are SGHTA and FQGNSA. The V and J ends lost 1 base and 14 bases, in that order; junction bases with no gene match: 12. The CDR3 has 16 residues. The CDR3 here is CASSLGEYGTGGKEFF. CDR3 nucleotide sequence: TGTGCCAGCAGCTTAGGGGAGTACGGGACAGGGGGCAAGGAGTTCTTC.

V usage is TRBV7-2 and J usage is TRBJ2-5; 9 bases are shared with TRBD1. V shed 5 bases and J 4 bases; nucleotides not matched to a gene: 14. The CDR3 has 17 amino acids. The V gene's germline CDR1 is SGHTA and CDR2 FQGNSA. The CDR3 protein is CASSGQYRGRLVETQYF. The DNA for the CDR3 is TGTGCCAGCAGCGGCCAGTACAGGGGGCGTTTGGTAGAGACCCAGTACTTC.

The CDR3 nucleotides read TGTGCCAGCAGTGCGACTTTCTACGAGCAGTACTTC. Its translation: CASSATFYEQYF. The V and J genes are TRBV2 and TRBJ2-7; no clear D gene. V lost 4 bases to trimming and J lost 3 bases, with 7 bases between them. Germline lookup yields CDR1 SNHLY and CDR2 FYNNEI. This CDR3 is 12 amino acids long.

CDR3 protein: CASSYSSRGLVSSYGYTF. CDR3 nucleotide sequence: TGTGCCAGCAGTTACTCGTCCAGGGGGCTAGTGTCAAGCTATGGCTACACCTTC. The chain combines TRBV6-5 with TRBJ1-2, with 8 bases matching TRBD1. The ends lost 0 bases at V and 4 bases at J; junction bases unmatched: 13. CDR1 and CDR2 from the germline V gene are MNHEY and SVGAGI. The CDR3 runs to 18 residues.

This chain connects TRBV19 to TRBJ1-5, with D perhaps matching TRBD1 (6 bases). V lost 8 bases and J 8 bases, leaving 13 bases between the germline ends. The germline V gene has CDR1 LNHDA and CDR2 SQIVND (reference sequence). The CDR3 totals 12 residues. CDR3 in amino acids: CASRQGLEPQHF. The CDR3 region has the DNA TGTGCCAGTCGGCAGGGGCTAGAGCCCCAGCATTTT.

This clonotype was picked up many times. The CDR3 DNA sequence: TGTGCCAGCAGTTTCGCTCAACGCCCCCACTATGGCTACACCTTC. Protein: CASSFAQRPHYGYTF. V usage is TRBV27 and J usage is TRBJ1-2; D remains unclear. This CDR3 comprises 15 residues. Trimming shortened V by 3 bases and J by 3 bases, and 14 bases separated the two germline ends. The germline CDR1 and CDR2 sequences are MNHEY and SMNVEV (reference sequence).

This clonotype showed up many times. CDR3 residues: CASSLPTTQETQYF. CDR3 sequence (DNA): TGTGCCAGCAGTTTACCGACAACGCAAGAGACCCAGTACTTC. The chain links TRBV12-3 or TRBV12-4 to TRBJ2-5, with D uncertain. The CDR3 is made up of 14 amino acids. Between the trimmed V and J ends, which lost 2 bases and 2 bases, there was a span of 9 bases.

The chain recombines TRBV7-2 with TRBJ1-1; maybe TRBD1 (6 bases). CDR3 length: 16 amino acids. CDR1 SGHTA and CDR2 FQGNSA come from the germline V gene. The germline V and J ends were trimmed by 1 base and 8 bases, with 20 bases remaining between them. As DNA, the CDR3 is TGTGCCAGCAGCTTAGTGGGGATCCGGGGCGGACAGGAAGCTTTCTTT. Protein product: CASSLVGIRGGQEAFF.

This clonotype was counted between two and nine times. The chain carries TRBV30 and TRBJ2-2; D remains ambiguous. V was shortened by 4 bases and J by 4 bases, with 10 bases between the two germline ends. There are 13 residues in the CDR3. The germline gives CDR1 GTSNPN, CDR2 SVGIG (reference sequence). CDR3 sequence: CAWNQAFTGELFF. The CDR3 bases are TGTGCCTGGAATCAGGCCTTCACCGGGGAGCTGTTTTTT. Based on the CDR3 plus reference TRBV30 and TRBJ2-2, the full variable domain is SQTIHQWPATLVQPVGSPLSLECTVEGTSNPNLYWYRQAAGRGLQLLFYSVGIGQISSEVPQNLSASRPQDRQFILSSKKLLLSDSGFYLCAWNQAFTGELFFGEGSRLTVL.

The chain has TRBV4-3 and TRBJ2-2, with TRBD1 as a possible D gene (5 bases). Germline loops: CDR1 LGHNA, CDR2 YSLEER. With 3 bases removed from V and 7 bases from J, the gap between germline ends came to 21 bases. The CDR3 extends over 17 amino acids. This CDR3 is CASSHTLTDRFGGELFF. The CDR3 DNA follows: TGCGCCAGCAGCCACACCCTAACCGACAGATTTGGCGGGGAGCTGTTTTTT.

The chain combines TRBV4-3 with TRBJ2-5; D ambiguous. Between the trimmed V and J ends, which lost 2 bases and 5 bases, there was a span of 12 bases. Looked up from germline, CDR1 is LGHNA and CDR2 is YSLEER. The CDR3 sequence is 14 residues long. The CDR3: CASSQMPGQETQYF. The CDR3 DNA follows: TGCGCCAGCAGCCAAATGCCCGGTCAGGAGACCCAGTACTTC.